This T cell receptor beta chain was profiled in a study of beta chain features in type 1 diabetes. The study, taken as a whole, reports: cDNA-based reads could over-represent cells with high TCR expression.

CDR3 length: 11 amino acids. V dropped 6 bases and J dropped 13 bases, with 12 bases sitting between them. In germline, CDR1 is MNHNY, CDR2 SVGAGI (reference sequence). All of the isolated RNA was reverse transcribed, so expressed TCRB transcripts were sequenced. Assay: immunoSEQ multiplex PCR; the TCRdb copy retains only in-frame clones and omits some. The table shows 330,000 or so clones, with around 15% occurring only once. On this clone itself: Antigen specificity is unknown.

This chain uses TRBV6-6 with TRBJ2-2; TRBD1 is a possible D gene (6 bases). The specimen sequenced was central memory CD4+ T cells from blood. The clonotype was recovered from a man aged 30-40 years in good health. CDR3 DNA: TGTGCCAGCAGCCCAGGGGTTGGGCTGTTTTTT. Residues: CASSPGVGLFF.